This TCR beta chain emerged from a study of shared clonotypes between healthy human individuals. About this clone itself: The antigen remains undetermined.

The repertoire was sequenced with immunoSEQ multiplex PCR; TCRdb's copy has only in-frame clones and lacks some. The data show 600,000 to 800,000 clones, 72% seen once. Study results and caveats: Naive CD4 clonotypes were shared across a handful of donors at 5% to 6%. Owing to a small donor count, the genetic and exposure-history diversity represented was limited.

What was sequenced was memory CD4+ T cells sorted from blood. Stated subset: CD45RA-negative fraction. This TCR was sampled from a woman aged 25 to 39 in good health.

The DNA for the CDR3 is TGTGCCAGCAGCTTCATTTTCGGGGGTGGAGGCTCAACTAATGAAAAACTGTTTTTT. It encodes CASSFIFGGGGSTNEKLFF. The rearrangement joins TRBV7-9 to TRBJ1-4, with D possibly TRBD1 on 5 matching bases. V lost 3 bases to trimming and J lost 0 bases, with 20 bases between them. Germline lookup yields CDR1 SEHNR and CDR2 FQNEAQ (reference sequence). The CDR3 loop spans 19 amino acids.